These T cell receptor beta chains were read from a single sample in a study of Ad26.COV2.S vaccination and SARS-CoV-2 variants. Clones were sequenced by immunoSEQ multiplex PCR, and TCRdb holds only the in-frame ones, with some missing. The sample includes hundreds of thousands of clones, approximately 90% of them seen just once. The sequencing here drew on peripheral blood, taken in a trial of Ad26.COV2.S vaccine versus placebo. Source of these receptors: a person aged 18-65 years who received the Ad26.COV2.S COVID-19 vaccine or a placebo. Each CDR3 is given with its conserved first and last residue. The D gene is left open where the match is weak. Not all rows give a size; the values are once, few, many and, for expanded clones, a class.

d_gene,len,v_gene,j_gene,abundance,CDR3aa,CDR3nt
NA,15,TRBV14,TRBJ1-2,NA,CASSQDLGPGYGYTF,TGTGCCAGCAGCCAAGATCTAGGGCCGGGCTATGGCTACACCTTC
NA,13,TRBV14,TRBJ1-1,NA,CASSQEENTEAFF,TGTGCCAGCAGCCAAGAGGAGAACACTGAAGCTTTCTTT
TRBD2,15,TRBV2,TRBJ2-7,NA,CASTPGVAGVHEQYF,TGTGCCAGCACCCCCGGGGTAGCGGGAGTTCACGAGCAGTACTTC
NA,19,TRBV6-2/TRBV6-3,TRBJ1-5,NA,CASSYSPPWGAQSNQPQHF,TGTGCCAGCAGTTACTCACCCCCTTGGGGGGCGCAAAGCAATCAGCCCCAGCATTTT
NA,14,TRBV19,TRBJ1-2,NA,CASSTDSDNYGYTF,TGTGCCAGTAGTACCGACAGCGATAACTATGGCTACACCTTC
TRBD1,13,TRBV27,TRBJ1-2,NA,CASSFDRAYGYTF,TGTGCCAGCAGTTTCGACAGGGCCTATGGCTACACCTTC
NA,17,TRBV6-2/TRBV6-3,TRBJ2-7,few,CASSYVSKDLRLYEQYF,TGTGCCAGCAGTTATGTCAGTAAGGATCTGCGGCTATACGAGCAGTACTTC
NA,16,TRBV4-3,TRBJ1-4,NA,CASSQDWGRDSEKLFF,TGCGCCAGCAGCCAAGATTGGGGCAGGGACTCCGAAAAACTGTTTTTT
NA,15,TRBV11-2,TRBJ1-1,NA,CASSLRPGPNTEAFF,TGTGCCAGCAGTCTAAGGCCGGGACCGAACACTGAAGCTTTCTTT
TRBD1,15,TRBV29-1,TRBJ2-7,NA,CSVDTGTGDTYEQYF,TGCAGCGTCGATACCGGGACAGGAGATACCTACGAGCAGTACTTC
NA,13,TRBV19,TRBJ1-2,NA,CASRAGTDPGYTF,TGTGCCAGTAGGGCCGGGACCGACCCTGGCTACACCTTC
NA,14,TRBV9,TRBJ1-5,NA,CASSLYGGNQPQHF,TGTGCCAGCAGCCTCTACGGGGGCAATCAGCCCCAGCATTTT
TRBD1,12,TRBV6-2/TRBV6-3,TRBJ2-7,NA,CASSDRDYEQYF,TGTGCCAGCAGTGACAGGGACTACGAGCAGTACTTC
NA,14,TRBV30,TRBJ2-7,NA,CAWKPHGSSYEQYF,TGTGCCTGGAAACCCCACGGGAGCTCCTACGAGCAGTACTTC
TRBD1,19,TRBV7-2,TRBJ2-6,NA,CASSLQTGGESSGANVLTF,TGTGCCAGCAGCTTACAAACAGGGGGCGAAAGCTCTGGGGCCAACGTCCTGACTTTC
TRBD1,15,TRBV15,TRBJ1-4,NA,CATSRDKDRGKKLFF,TGTGCCACCAGCAGAGATAAGGACAGGGGTAAAAAACTGTTTTTT
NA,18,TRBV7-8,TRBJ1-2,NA,CASSLARGSGTPIYGYTF,TGTGCCAGCAGCTTAGCGCGCGGCAGCGGGACACCCATCTATGGCTACACCTTC
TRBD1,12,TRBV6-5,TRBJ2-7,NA,CASRTGDYEQYF,TGTGCCAGCAGGACAGGGGACTACGAGCAGTACTTC
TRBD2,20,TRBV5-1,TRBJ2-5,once,CASSYDHVPLAGRPQETQYF,TGCGCCAGCAGCTATGATCACGTCCCCCTAGCGGGGCGGCCCCAAGAGACCCAGTACTTC
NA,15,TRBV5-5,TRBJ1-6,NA,CASSSRAVEGPPLHF,TGTGCCAGCAGCTCGAGGGCCGTTGAGGGGCCCCCCCTCCACTTT
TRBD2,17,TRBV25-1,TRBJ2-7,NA,CATRVRWGLAGGDEQYF,TGTGCCACCAGAGTTCGCTGGGGACTAGCGGGAGGGGACGAGCAGTACTTC
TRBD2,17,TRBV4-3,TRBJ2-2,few,CASSPQVLAANTGELFF,TGCGCCAGCAGCCCCCAGGTCCTAGCGGCGAACACCGGGGAGCTGTTTTTT
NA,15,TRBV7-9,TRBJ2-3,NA,CASSFRPRSTDTQYF,TGTGCCAGCAGTTTCCGACCTAGAAGCACAGATACGCAGTATTTT
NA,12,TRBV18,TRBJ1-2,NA,CASSPDNYGYTF,TGTGCCAGCTCACCCGATAACTATGGCTACACCTTC
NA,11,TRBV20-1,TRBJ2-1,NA,CSARKNNEQFF,TGCAGTGCTAGAAAGAACAATGAGCAGTTCTTC
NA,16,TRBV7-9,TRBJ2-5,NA,CASSLNPTRVGETQYF,TGTGCCAGCAGCTTAAACCCCACTCGTGTCGGAGAGACCCAGTACTTC
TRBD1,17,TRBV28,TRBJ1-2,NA,CASSSVGTGLSNYGYTF,TGTGCCAGCAGTTCGGTCGGGACAGGGCTATCTAACTATGGCTACACCTTC
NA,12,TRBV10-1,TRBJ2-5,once,CASSDSKETQYF,TGCGCCAGCAGTGACAGTAAAGAGACCCAGTACTTC
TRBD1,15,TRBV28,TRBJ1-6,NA,CATSGGEGNNSPLHF,TGTGCCACTTCAGGGGGGGAGGGTAATAATTCACCCCTCCACTTT
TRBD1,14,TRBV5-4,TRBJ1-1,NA,CASSSQGADTEAFF,TGTGCCAGCAGCTCGCAGGGGGCGGATACTGAAGCTTTCTTT
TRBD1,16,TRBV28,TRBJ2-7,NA,CASRIHLGQAPYEQYF,TGTGCCAGCAGAATCCACCTGGGACAGGCCCCCTACGAGCAGTACTTC
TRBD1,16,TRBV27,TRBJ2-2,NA,CASSYSPTGTFGELFF,TGTGCCAGCAGCTATTCTCCGACAGGGACCTTCGGGGAGCTGTTTTTT
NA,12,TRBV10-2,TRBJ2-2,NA,CASRTNTGELFF,TGCGCCAGCAGGACGAACACCGGGGAGCTGTTTTTT